The 28 T cell receptor beta chains in this list originate from one sample, sequenced in a study of T cells of healthy individuals. TCRdb processed the 5' RACE reads anew with MiXCR; each CDR3 protein has one entry. The sample comprises about 53,000 distinct CDR3 sequences, roughly 14% of which are singletons, and roughly a sixth rests with the top ten. The source is a human donor in good health.

Only a few counts were recorded for this clonotype. The V gene is TRBV29-1, the J gene TRBJ1-6; tentative D call: TRBD1 (5 bases). The CDR3 is 16 amino acids. V lost 7 bases and J 7 bases, leaving 23 bases between the germline ends. Germline lookup yields CDR1 SQVTM and CDR2 ANQGSEA. The CDR3 DNA is TGCAGCGAGGGCATGGGTGGGCAGGGCCGGAATTCACCCCTCCACTTT. Amino acids: CSEGMGGQGRNSPLHF.

A note on this clonotype: A read error is possible here, since a much larger clone lies one base away. The V and J genes are TRBV29-1 and TRBJ2-7, with 7 positions matching TRBD1. Losses at the gene ends were 8 bases for V and 4 bases for J; bases not matched to a gene: 5. Germline assignment: CDR1 SQVTM and CDR2 ANQGSEA. CDR3 length equals 11 residues. The CDR3 spells CSTGTEYEQYF. As DNA, the CDR3 is TGCAGCACCGGGACAGAGTACGAGCAGTACTTC.

This clonotype has ten or more counts. The J gene is TRBJ1-2, the V gene TRBV20-1; weak D call: TRBD1 (6 bases). The CDR3 is 13 residues long. Germline V gene sequence: CDR1 DFQATT, CDR2 SNEGSKA (reference sequence). Trimming left V 3 bases short and J 9 bases short, with 17 bases between. The chain's CDR3 is CSASSGAPGSYTF. The CDR3 DNA is TGCAGTGCTAGTTCAGGGGCCCCTGGAAGCTACACCTTC.

The CDR3 loop is CASSLRGTIRDGYTF. The DNA of the CDR3 is TGTGCCAGCAGCCTGAGAGGGACCATCAGGGATGGCTACACCTTC. The V and J genes are TRBV13 and TRBJ1-2; maybe TRBD1 (5 bases). Per the germline V gene, CDR1 is PRHDT and CDR2 is FYEKMQ (reference sequence). This CDR3 has 15 residues. V lost 5 bases and J 6 bases, leaving 19 bases between the germline ends.

This clonotype was counted many times. This chain joins TRBV20-1 and TRBJ1-2, with unresolved D. There are 11 residues in the CDR3. The germline V gene encodes CDR1 DFQATT and CDR2 SNEGSKA (reference sequence). V lost 3 bases and J 4 bases, leaving 6 bases between the germline ends. The CDR3 sequence is CSARQIYGYTF. The DNA of the CDR3 is TGCAGTGCTAGGCAGATCTATGGCTACACCTTC.

This clonotype was counted at least ten times. The chain is built from TRBV5-1 and TRBJ1-4; 8 bases line up with TRBD1. The CDR3 length is 15 residues. The V gene end was trimmed by 4 bases and the J gene end by 8 bases; junction bases not matched to a gene: 10. Germline values: CDR1 SGHRS, CDR2 YFSETQ. CDR3 loop: CASSLGTGGGEKLFF. CDR3 in DNA: TGCGCCAGCAGCCTAGGGACAGGCGGAGGGGAAAAACTGTTTTTT.

This clonotype was found many times. The rearrangement links TRBV9 to TRBJ2-3; the D gene is possibly TRBD2 (5 bases). V shed 3 bases and J shed 8 bases, with 13 bases lying between them. The CDR3 is 13 residues long. The germline CDR1 and CDR2 sequences are SGDLS and YYNGEE. The CDR3 DNA sequence: TGTGCCAGCAGCGCAGTCTTCGGAGGTACGCAGTATTTT. This codes for CASSAVFGGTQYF.

This clonotype came up many times. The chain carries TRBV23-1 and TRBJ1-5; D ambiguous. TRBV23-1 is filed as an ORF, its function uncertain. V was trimmed by 7 bases and J by 2 bases, leaving 6 bases between them. The CDR3 covers 12 residues. The DNA of the CDR3 is TGCGCCAGCAAGGTGGGCAATCAGCCCCAGCATTTT. It is translated as CASKVGNQPQHF.

V is TRBV2 and J is TRBJ2-5, with a tentative D call TRBD2 (5 bases). V lost 10 bases and J 6 bases, leaving 21 bases between the germline ends. Germline lookup yields CDR1 SNHLY and CDR2 FYNNEI. The length of the CDR3 is 14 residues. The CDR3 bases are TGTGCCACCCAGCGAGCGGCGATGGAGAAGACCCAGTACTTC. Translated: CATQRAAMEKTQYF. The full variable domain, its missing parts supplied by reference TRBV2 and TRBJ2-5, is EPEVTQTPSHQVTQMGQEVILRCVPISNHLYFYWYRQILGQKVEFLVSFYNNEISEKSEIFDDQFSVERPDGSNFTLKIRSTKLEDSAMYFCATQRAAMEKTQYFGPGTRLLVL.

This clonotype was observed at least ten times. This chain uses TRBV20-1 with TRBJ2-3; no reliable D call. The CDR3 totals 13 residues. The ends were cut back, 6 bases at V and 2 bases at J, with 12 bases in the middle. Germline V CDR1 and CDR2: DFQATT, SNEGSKA (reference sequence). CDR3 amino acids: CSAALDFTDTQYF. The CDR3 nucleotides read TGCAGTGCCGCTCTAGATTTCACAGATACGCAGTATTTT.

This clonotype has more than one count but fewer than ten. The chain has TRBV20-1 and TRBJ1-1; 7 bases are a match to TRBD1. The CDR3 sequence is 13 residues long. CDR1 DFQATT and CDR2 SNEGSKA come from the germline V gene (reference sequence). V was clipped by 5 bases and J by 6 bases; unmatched bases: 9. CDR3 protein: CSASRRQGAEAFF. In DNA, the CDR3 is TGCAGTGCTTCAAGACGACAGGGCGCTGAAGCTTTCTTT.

This clonotype occurred many times. The chain carries TRBV10-3 and TRBJ1-4; 9 bases agree with TRBD1. Germline V CDR1 and CDR2: ENHRY, SYGVKD. The CDR3 has 15 residues. V shed 5 bases and J 5 bases; nucleotides not matched to a gene: 6. The CDR3 DNA follows: TGTGCCATCAGTAGAGCCGGGACAGGGAATGAAAAACTGTTTTTT. This encodes CAISRAGTGNEKLFF.

The CDR3, as DNA: TGTGCCAGCAGCGTTGGGTATGAGGTATATAACACTGAAGCTTTCTTT. This codes for CASSVGYEVYNTEAFF. V and J are TRBV5-6 and TRBJ1-1; D not certain. V gave up 4 bases and J gave up 2 bases, with 18 bases separating them. The CDR3 has 16 amino acids. CDR1 and CDR2 from the germline V gene are SGHDT and YYEEEE.

This clonotype was picked up a small number of times. CDR3 protein: CASSRSGGLQETQYF. CDR3 bases: TGTGCCAGCAGCCGGAGTGGAGGGCTCCAAGAGACCCAGTACTTC. J is TRBJ2-5 and V is TRBV4-2, with D maybe TRBD2 (6 bases). Per germline, CDR1 LGHNA and CDR2 YNFKEQ. The germline V and J ends were trimmed by 4 bases and 1 base, with 13 bases remaining between them. This CDR3 spans 15 amino acids.

This chain joins TRBV12-3 or TRBV12-4 and TRBJ2-7; D is uncertain. This CDR3 contains 11 residues. V lost 5 bases, J lost 3 bases, and 5 bases lay in between. CDR3 bases: TGTGCCAGCAGTCGCGGCTACGAGCAGTACTTC. It encodes CASSRGYEQYF.

The table lists this clonotype with many counts. The chain uses TRBV15 and TRBJ1-5; D unresolved. Germline CDR1 is LNHNV and CDR2 is YYDKDF (reference sequence). The CDR3 contains 12 residues. Trimming shortened V by 5 bases and J by 10 bases, and 12 bases separated the two germline ends. The CDR3 reads CATSPSFGPQHF. DNA for the CDR3: TGTGCCACCAGCCCCTCCTTTGGCCCCCAGCATTTT. Using reference TRBV15 and TRBJ1-5 for the parts outside the CDR3, the full variable domain is DAMVIQNPRYQVTQFGKPVTLSCSQTLNHNVMYWYQQKSSQAPKLLFHYYDKDFNNEADTPDNFQSRRPNTSFCFLDIRSPGLGDTAMYLCATSPSFGPQHFGDGTRLSIL.

This clonotype was seen many times. The chain recombines TRBV29-1 with TRBJ2-7; 9 nucleotides align to TRBD1. CDR3 length: 13 residues. With V trimmed by 4 bases and J by 7 bases, 8 bases remained unmatched. Germline values: CDR1 SQVTM, CDR2 ANQGSEA. Written as DNA, the CDR3 is TGCAGCGTTGGAGGACAGGGGACGGAAGAGCAGTACTTC. Translation gives CSVGGQGTEEQYF.

The chain recombines TRBV7-2 with TRBJ1-2; 7 bases are shared with TRBD1. The germline gives CDR1 SGHTA, CDR2 FQGNSA. V gave up 5 bases and J gave up 8 bases; unmatched junction bases: 11. The CDR3 is made up of 14 amino acids. The CDR3 region is CASSVSPGQYGYTF. CDR3 DNA: TGTGCCAGCAGCGTATCTCCGGGACAGTACGGCTACACCTTC.

The sample holds many counts of this clonotype. This chain connects TRBV5-1 to TRBJ1-1; 9 nucleotides agree with TRBD1. The CDR3 totals 15 residues. Germline CDR1 is SGHRS and CDR2 is YFSETQ. V shed 5 bases, J shed 5 bases, and the junction held 10 bases outside the gene matches. CDR3 amino acids: CASSPGTGLLTEAFF. The DNA for the CDR3 is TGCGCCAGCAGTCCCGGGACAGGGCTGTTGACTGAAGCTTTCTTT.

The chain has TRBV6-6 and TRBJ1-4, with 8 bases identical to TRBD1. Germline assignment: CDR1 MNHNY and CDR2 SVGAGI (reference sequence). The CDR3 has 15 residues. Losses at the gene ends were 5 bases for V and 7 bases for J; bases not matched to a gene: 9. The CDR3 DNA follows: TGTGCCAGCAGTCCGACAGGGGCTTTCCGTGAAAAACTGTTTTTT. Amino acids: CASSPTGAFREKLFF.

The V call is TRBV5-6, the J call TRBJ2-7; D call uncertain. Germline V gene data show CDR1 as SGHDT and CDR2 as YYEEEE. The ends were cut back, 4 bases at V and 3 bases at J, with 5 bases in the middle. CDR3 length equals 11 residues. CDR3 residues: CASSVGYEQYF. CDR3 nucleotides: TGTGCCAGCAGCGTCGGCTACGAGCAGTACTTC.

A few counts support this clonotype. The gene calls are TRBV15 and TRBJ2-1; a weak D match, TRBD1 (6 bases). The CDR3 has 16 amino acids. Looked up from germline, CDR1 is LNHNV and CDR2 is YYDKDF (reference sequence). Trimming stripped 3 bases from V and 8 bases from J, with 20 bases between. CDR3 nucleotide sequence: TGTGCCACCAGCAGGAACAGGGCCCGGGTTGGCTATGAGCAGTTCTTC. Amino acid sequence: CATSRNRARVGYEQFF.

This clonotype was seen a few times. The V call is TRBV20-1, the J call TRBJ2-5, with a weak D call TRBD2 (6 bases). Germline CDR1 is DFQATT and CDR2 is SNEGSKA (reference sequence). V gave up 6 bases and J gave up 7 bases, with 21 bases separating them. The CDR3 covers 14 residues. The CDR3 sequence: CSALTSGVGGTQYF. The CDR3 region has the DNA TGCAGTGCACTGACTAGTGGGGTCGGGGGGACCCAGTACTTC.

V is TRBV9 and J is TRBJ2-7, with D possibly TRBD1 on 6 matching bases. The CDR3 spans 13 residues. The germline V gene has CDR1 SGDLS and CDR2 YYNGEE. V gave up 7 bases and J gave up 5 bases, with 16 bases separating them. Written as DNA, the CDR3 is TGTGCCAGCGCCGGGGACATGGCCAACGAGCAGTACTTC. Encoded protein: CASAGDMANEQYF.

Comment on this clonotype: Lacking the conserved final phenylalanine or tryptophan, this CDR3 likely reflects a read error. The chain is built from TRBV27 and TRBJ2-5; D is possibly TRBD2 (5 bases). Germline loops: CDR1 MNHEY, CDR2 SMNVEV (reference sequence). The CDR3 is 16 amino acids. V lost 5 bases to trimming and J lost 1 base, with 17 bases between them. This CDR3 reads CASSPLRTGSQETQYL. CDR3 DNA: TGTGCCAGCAGTCCCTTACGGACGGGGAGCCAAGAGACCCAGTACTTG.

As regards this clonotype: A read error may account for a junction end that differs from germline. The V gene is TRBV29-1, the J gene TRBJ1-2; tentative D call: TRBD1 (6 bases). CDR1 and CDR2 (germline): SQVTM, ANQGSEA. This CDR3 is built from 12 residues. The CDR3 reads CTVQGFNYGYTF. In DNA form, the CDR3 reads TGCACCGTTCAGGGGTTCAACTATGGCTACACCTTC.

Worth noting for this clonotype: With a much larger clone just one base away, this may be a read error. The rearrangement joins TRBV7-3 to TRBJ1-1, with D hard to call. CDR1 and CDR2 (germline): SGHTA, FQGTGA. This CDR3 contains 13 residues. The CDR3 protein is CPSSLMKNTEAFF. CDR3 sequence (DNA): TGTCCCAGCAGCTTAATGAAGAACACTGAAGCTTTCTTT.

This clonotype was observed a few times. The V call is TRBV6-5, the J call TRBJ2-2, with D hard to call. This CDR3 is 15 amino acids long. Trimming took off 5 bases at V and 5 bases at J, with 15 bases between the two ends. The germline gives CDR1 MNHEY, CDR2 SVGAGI. CDR3 region: CASSPQTHPTGELFF. Written as DNA, the CDR3 is TGTGCCAGCAGTCCCCAGACTCACCCGACCGGGGAGCTGTTTTTT.